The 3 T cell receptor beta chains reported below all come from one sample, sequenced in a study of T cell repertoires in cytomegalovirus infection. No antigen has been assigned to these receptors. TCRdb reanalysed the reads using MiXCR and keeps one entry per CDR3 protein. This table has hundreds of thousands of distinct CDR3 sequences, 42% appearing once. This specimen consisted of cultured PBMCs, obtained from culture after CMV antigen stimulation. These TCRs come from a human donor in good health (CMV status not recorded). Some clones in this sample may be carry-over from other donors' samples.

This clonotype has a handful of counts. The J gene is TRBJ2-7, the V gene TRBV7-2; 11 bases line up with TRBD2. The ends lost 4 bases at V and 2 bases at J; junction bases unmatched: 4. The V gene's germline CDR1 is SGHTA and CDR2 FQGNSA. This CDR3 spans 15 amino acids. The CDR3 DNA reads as TGTGCCAGCAGCTCCTCACTAGCGGGAGCCTACGAGCAGTACTTC. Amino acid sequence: CASSSSLAGAYEQYF.

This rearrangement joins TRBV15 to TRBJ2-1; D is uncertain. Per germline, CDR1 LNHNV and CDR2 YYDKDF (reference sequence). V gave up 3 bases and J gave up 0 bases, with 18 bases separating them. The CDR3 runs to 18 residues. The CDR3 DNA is TGTGCCACCAGCAGTTCCCGGAGCAGTAAATTCTCCTACAATGAGCAGTTCTTC. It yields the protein CATSSSRSSKFSYNEQFF.

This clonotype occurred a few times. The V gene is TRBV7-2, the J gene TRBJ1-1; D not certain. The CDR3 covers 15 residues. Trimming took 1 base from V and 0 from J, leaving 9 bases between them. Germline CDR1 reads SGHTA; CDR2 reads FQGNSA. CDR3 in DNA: TGTGCCAGCAGCTTAGGGGTCGTAATGAACACTGAAGCTTTCTTT. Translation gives CASSLGVVMNTEAFF.